Following are 9 T cell receptor beta chains from one sample sequenced in a study of blood T cell repertoires in COVID-19. The protocol was immunoSEQ multiplex PCR, while the TCRdb copy is restricted to in-frame clones and leaves out a portion. In the table there are around 280,000 clones, around nine tenths of which are singletons. The specimen sequenced was PBMCs or T cells enriched from blood (not recorded which). The source is a woman in her thirties or forties who had recovered from COVID-19.

This clone was detected only a few times. This chain uses TRBV11-2 with TRBJ1-5; 8 nucleotides align to TRBD1. Per the germline V gene, CDR1 is SGHAT and CDR2 is FQNNGV. The length of the CDR3 is 16 residues. Unmatched junction bases numbered 8, after V lost 6 bases and J lost 1 base. CDR3: CASSLGQGLSNQPQHF. CDR3 bases: TGTGCCAGCAGTCTTGGACAGGGACTAAGCAATCAGCCCCAGCATTTT.

This clone was detected once. J is TRBJ2-5 and V is TRBV15; 9 positions agree with TRBD2. The CDR3 is made up of 15 amino acids. Germline CDR1 reads LNHNV; CDR2 reads YYDKDF (reference sequence). After removal of 1 base from V and 5 bases from J, the junction contained 5 bases not matched to a gene. Here the CDR3 reads CATSRGGTSFETQYF. The CDR3 DNA sequence: TGTGCCACCAGCAGAGGTGGGACTAGCTTCGAGACCCAGTACTTC.

The chain couples TRBV4-1 to TRBJ1-2; no definite D call. Trimming removed 0 bases from V and 3 bases from J, with 11 bases in between. Per germline, CDR1 MGHRA and CDR2 YSYEKL. The CDR3 is made up of 15 amino acids. DNA for the CDR3: TGCGCCAGCAGCCAAGATCCCCACGGGGACTATGGCTACACCTTC. Translating gives CASSQDPHGDYGYTF.

This chain uses TRBV7-9 with TRBJ1-3; no clear D gene. V lost 3 bases to trimming and J lost 7 bases, with 13 bases between them. This CDR3 has 14 residues. Germline assignment: CDR1 SEHNR and CDR2 FQNEAQ (reference sequence). The CDR3 sequence: CASSFIQAANTIYF. The CDR3 region has the DNA TGTGCCAGCAGCTTCATCCAGGCCGCGAACACCATATATTTT.

The chain employs TRBV5-1 and TRBJ2-7; 9 nucleotides match TRBD1. V shed 4 bases and J 5 bases; nucleotides not matched to a gene: 13. Per germline, CDR1 SGHRS and CDR2 YFSETQ. The CDR3 contains 16 residues. For the CDR3, the DNA is TGCGCCAGCAGCCAATCATCCGCGGGACAGGGCGACGAGCAGTACTTC. Its protein is CASSQSSAGQGDEQYF.

This clone has more than one count but fewer than ten. The V gene is TRBV27, the J gene TRBJ1-2; D is uncertain. CDR1 is MNHEY and CDR2 is SMNVEV in the germline V gene (reference sequence). The germline V and J ends were trimmed by 7 bases and 8 bases, with 20 bases remaining between them. The CDR3 has 14 amino acids. As DNA, the CDR3 is TGTGCCAGCACCGATGTGGCGGGCCTAGGGGGCTACACCTTC. Its translation is CASTDVAGLGGYTF.

This chain joins TRBV5-1 and TRBJ1-1, with a weak D call TRBD1 (5 bases). From germline, CDR1 is SGHRS and CDR2 YFSETQ. The V end was cut by 0 bases, the J end by 0 bases, with 12 bases between. CDR3 length: 16 residues. CDR3 nucleotides: TGCGCCAGCAGCTTGGGTCCCGGGGGGATGAACACTGAAGCTTTCTTT. As protein: CASSLGPGGMNTEAFF.

The chain combines TRBV5-4 with TRBJ2-3; 12 bases match TRBD1. The V gene's germline CDR1 is SGHNT and CDR2 YYREEE (reference sequence). This CDR3 is 17 amino acids long. The ends lost 3 bases at V and 4 bases at J; junction bases unmatched: 9. The CDR3 reads CASSWGRDRGLADTQYF. CDR3 coding DNA: TGTGCCAGCAGCTGGGGAAGGGACAGGGGGCTCGCAGATACGCAGTATTTT.

This chain connects TRBV19 to TRBJ2-5; 7 bases fit TRBD1. The CDR3 spans 15 residues. After removal of 3 bases from V and 0 bases from J, the junction contained 4 bases not matched to a gene. Germline V CDR1 and CDR2: LNHDA, SQIVND (reference sequence). In DNA, the CDR3 is TGTGCCAGTAGTATGGGACAGACTTACCAAGAGACCCAGTACTTC. Its protein is CASSMGQTYQETQYF.